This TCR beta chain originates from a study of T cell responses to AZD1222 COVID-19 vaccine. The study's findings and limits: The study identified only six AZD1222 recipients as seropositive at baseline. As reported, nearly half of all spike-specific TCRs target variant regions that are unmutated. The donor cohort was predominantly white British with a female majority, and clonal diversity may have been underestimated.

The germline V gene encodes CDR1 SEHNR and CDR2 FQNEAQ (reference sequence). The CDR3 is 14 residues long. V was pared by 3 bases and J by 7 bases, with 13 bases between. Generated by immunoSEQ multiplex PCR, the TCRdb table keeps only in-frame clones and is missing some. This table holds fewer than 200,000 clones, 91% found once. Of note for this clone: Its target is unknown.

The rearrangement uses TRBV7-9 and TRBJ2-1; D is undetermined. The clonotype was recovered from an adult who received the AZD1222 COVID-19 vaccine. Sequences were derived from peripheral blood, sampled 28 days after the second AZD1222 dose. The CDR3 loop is CASSLEGNRNEQFF. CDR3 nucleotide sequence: TGTGCCAGCAGCTTGGAAGGGAATCGGAATGAGCAGTTCTTC.